Sequencing of this T cell receptor (beta chain) was carried out in a study of blood T cell repertoires in COVID-19. The overall study: Material from acute and convalescent COVID-19 was sourced from the United States, Italy and Spain.

V gave up 3 bases and J gave up 6 bases, with 9 bases separating them. This CDR3 comprises 13 residues. Authors' processing steps: The authors estimated nucleated cell counts from reference gene primer amplification. Assay: immunoSEQ multiplex PCR; the TCRdb copy retains only in-frame clones and omits some. V and J calls and clone size are copied from that table; D and trimming were computed from the DNA. There are roughly 280,000 clones in the sample; around 90% occur only once, and around 2.1% lies in the top ten. Sequencing was done on a sample of peripheral blood. The receptor was isolated from a man aged 50-59 years with acute or convalescent COVID-19. The chain couples TRBV12-3 or TRBV12-4 to TRBJ1-5; D not resolved. The CDR3 nucleotides read TGTGCCAGCAGTTTGATGGCAGGTCAGCCCCAGCATTTT. This sequence encodes CASSLMAGQPQHF.